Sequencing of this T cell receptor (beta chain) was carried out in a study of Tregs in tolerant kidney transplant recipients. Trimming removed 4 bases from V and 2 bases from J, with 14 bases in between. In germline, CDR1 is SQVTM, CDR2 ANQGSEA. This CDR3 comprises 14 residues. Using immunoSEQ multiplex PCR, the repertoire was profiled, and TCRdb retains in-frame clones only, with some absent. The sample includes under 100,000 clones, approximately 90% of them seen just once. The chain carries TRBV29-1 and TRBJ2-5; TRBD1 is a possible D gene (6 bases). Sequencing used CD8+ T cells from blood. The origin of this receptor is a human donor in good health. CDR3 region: CSVASGVRQETQYF. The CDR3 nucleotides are TGCAGCGTTGCCTCAGGGGTGAGGCAAGAGACCCAGTACTTC.